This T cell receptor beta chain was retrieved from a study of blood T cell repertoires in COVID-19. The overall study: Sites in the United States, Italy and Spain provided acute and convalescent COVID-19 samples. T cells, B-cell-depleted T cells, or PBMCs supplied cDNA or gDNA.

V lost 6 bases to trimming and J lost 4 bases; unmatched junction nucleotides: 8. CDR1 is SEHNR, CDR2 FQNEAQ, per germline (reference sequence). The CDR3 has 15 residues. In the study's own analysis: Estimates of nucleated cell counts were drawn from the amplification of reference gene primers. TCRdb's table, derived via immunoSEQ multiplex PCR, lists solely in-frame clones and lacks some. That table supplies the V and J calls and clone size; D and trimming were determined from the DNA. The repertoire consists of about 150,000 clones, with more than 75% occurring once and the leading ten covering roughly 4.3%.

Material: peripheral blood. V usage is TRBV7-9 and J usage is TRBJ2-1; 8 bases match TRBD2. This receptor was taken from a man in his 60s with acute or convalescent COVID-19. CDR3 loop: CASRGSGSGYNEQFF. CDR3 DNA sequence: TGTGCCAGCAGGGGGAGCGGGAGCGGTTACAATGAGCAGTTCTTC.